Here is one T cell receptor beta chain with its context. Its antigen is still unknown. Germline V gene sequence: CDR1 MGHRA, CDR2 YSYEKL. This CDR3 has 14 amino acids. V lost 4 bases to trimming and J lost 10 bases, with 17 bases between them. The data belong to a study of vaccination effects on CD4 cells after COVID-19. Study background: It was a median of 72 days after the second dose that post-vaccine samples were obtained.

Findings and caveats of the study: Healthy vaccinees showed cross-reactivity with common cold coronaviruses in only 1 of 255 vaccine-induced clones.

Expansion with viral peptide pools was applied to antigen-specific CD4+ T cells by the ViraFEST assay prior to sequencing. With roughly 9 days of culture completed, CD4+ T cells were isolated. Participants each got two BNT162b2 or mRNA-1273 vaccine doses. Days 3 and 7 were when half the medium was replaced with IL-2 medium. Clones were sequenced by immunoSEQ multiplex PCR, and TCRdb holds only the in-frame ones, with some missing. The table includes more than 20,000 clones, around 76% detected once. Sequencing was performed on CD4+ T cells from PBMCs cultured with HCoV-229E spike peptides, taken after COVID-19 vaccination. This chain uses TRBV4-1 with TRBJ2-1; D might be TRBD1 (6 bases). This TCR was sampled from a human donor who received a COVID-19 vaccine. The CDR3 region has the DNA TGCGCCAGCAGCCCATACGGACAGAACTGGGAGCAGTTCTTC. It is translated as CASSPYGQNWEQFF.